These T cell receptor beta chains were read from a single sample in a study of shared clonotypes between healthy human individuals. Profiling relied on immunoSEQ multiplex PCR, and the TCRdb table lists in-frame clones only, not all of them. The data show 2 million to 2.5 million clones, 90% to 95% seen once. Sequencing was performed on naive CD4+ T cells from PBMCs. Receptors were obtained from a man in his late teens or twenties in good health. Some clones in this sample may be carry-over from other donors' samples. Each CDR3 is given with its conserved first and last residue. D genes are given only for firm matches. Expanded clones get a size class; other rows say once, few or many, or leave the size out.

clone_size | j_call | d_call | v_call | cdr3_nt | cdr3_aa
NA | TRBJ1-1 | TRBD1 | TRBV5-1 | TGCGCCAGCAGCCCACAGGGGCCGGCAGGTACTGAAGCTTTCTTT | CASSPQGPAGTEAFF
NA | TRBJ2-7 | TRBD1 | TRBV27 | TGTGCCAGCAGTCACGACAGGGGGAGGCCCGAGCAGTACTTC | CASSHDRGRPEQYF
NA | TRBJ2-7 | TRBD1 | TRBV28 | TGTGCCAGCAGTTGGGCTTGGGACAGTTCCTACGAGCAGTACTTC | CASSWAWDSSYEQYF
NA | TRBJ2-7 | TRBD2 | TRBV6-1 | TGTGCCAGCAGTGAAGAAAGTCCTAGCGGGAGCGTGTACGAGCAGTACTTC | CASSEESPSGSVYEQYF
NA | TRBJ2-5 | NA | TRBV6-6 | TGTGCCAGCAGTTATCCTCCGGTTCAAGAGACCCAGTACTTC | CASSYPPVQETQYF
NA | TRBJ1-2 | TRBD1 | TRBV9 | TGTGCCAGCAGCGTCGGGACAGGGGATGGCTACACCTTC | CASSVGTGDGYTF
NA | TRBJ1-1 | NA | TRBV7-8 | TGTGCCAGCAGCCTAGGGGGGGGGTACACTGAAGCTTTCTTT | CASSLGGGYTEAFF
NA | TRBJ1-1 | NA | TRBV7-2 | TGTGCCAGCAGCTTCGTACAGGGCACTGAAGCTTTCTTT | CASSFVQGTEAFF
NA | TRBJ2-1 | NA | TRBV28 | TGTGCCAGCAGTTTAGGGGGAAGCGCGAGCTCCTACAATGAGCAGTTCTTC | CASSLGGSASSYNEQFF
NA | TRBJ2-1 | NA | TRBV5-1 | TGCGCCAGCAGCCCGATCACGGGGGTCAATGAGCAGTTCTTC | CASSPITGVNEQFF
NA | TRBJ1-3 | NA | TRBV2 | TGTGCCAGCAGTGAATCCTCTGGAAACACCATATATTTT | CASSESSGNTIYF
NA | TRBJ1-2 | TRBD1 | TRBV6-5 | TGTGCCAGCAGTGCGTGGACAGGAGACTATGGCTACACCTTC | CASSAWTGDYGYTF
NA | TRBJ2-2 | TRBD1 | TRBV30 | TGTGCCTTGGGGACAGGGAACACCGGGGAGCTGTTTTTT | CALGTGNTGELFF
NA | TRBJ1-1 | NA | TRBV28 | TGTGCCAGCAAACCATCGGGGGGGCTGACGTACACTGAAGCTTTCTTT | CASKPSGGLTYTEAFF
NA | TRBJ1-1 | NA | TRBV6-5 | TGTGCCATCAGTGAGGCGAACGAAGCTTTCTTT | CAISEANEAFF
NA | TRBJ1-1 | NA | TRBV6-5 | TGTGCCAGCAGTTACTTCGCCGGGACACCGAACACTGAAGCTTTCTTT | CASSYFAGTPNTEAFF
NA | TRBJ2-7 | NA | TRBV7-6 | TGTGCCAGCAGCTTGAGTGTAGCTCCTAGCTCCTACGAGCAGTACTTC | CASSLSVAPSSYEQYF
NA | TRBJ2-1 | TRBD2 | TRBV10-3 | TGTGCCATCAGTGAGTTGCGGGGGGCGCTTATCAATGAGCAGTTCTTC | CAISELRGALINEQFF
NA | TRBJ1-2 | TRBD1 | TRBV14 | TGTGCCAGCAGCCACAGGACAGGCAACTATGGCTACACCTTC | CASSHRTGNYGYTF
NA | TRBJ1-3 | NA | TRBV28 | TGTGCCAGCAGTTTCCGTCCTGGGGCTGGAAACACCATATATTTT | CASSFRPGAGNTIYF
NA | TRBJ1-2 | NA | TRBV9 | TGTGCCAGCAGCGCAGACACCTATGGCTACACCTTC | CASSADTYGYTF
NA | TRBJ1-4 | TRBD1 | TRBV5-1 | TGCGCCAGCAGCCGAGGGACAGACCGTAATGAAAAACTGTTTTTT | CASSRGTDRNEKLFF
NA | TRBJ1-1 | NA | TRBV14 | TGTGCCAGCAGCCAAATTCGTGTCGAAAGGGACGTTTCTGAAGCTTTCTTT | CASSQIRVERDVSEAFF
NA | TRBJ2-5 | NA | TRBV28 | TGTGCCACCAAAGGAGCGGAAGAGACCCAGTACTTC | CATKGAEETQYF
once | TRBJ2-7 | TRBD2 | TRBV11-2 | TGTGCCAGCAGCCCTCACCGGGGGGGGGCGCCTTGGGAGCAGTACTTC | CASSPHRGGAPWEQYF
NA | TRBJ1-5 | TRBD1 | TRBV18 | TGTGCCAGCTCGCCCGGGACAGGGGGTAACAATCAGCCCCAGCATTTT | CASSPGTGGNNQPQHF
few | TRBJ2-1 | TRBD2 | TRBV7-3 | TGTGCCAGCAGCCCCTACGGGACTACTCCCCCCAATGAGCAGTTCTTC | CASSPYGTTPPNEQFF
NA | TRBJ1-2 | TRBD1 | TRBV2 | TGTGCCAGCAGCAGGGAGGGGACAGCTCGCTATGGCTACACCTTC | CASSREGTARYGYTF
NA | TRBJ1-3 | NA | TRBV10-1 | TGCGCCAGCGGGGCAAGTGGTGGAAACACCATATATTTT | CASGASGGNTIYF
NA | TRBJ2-1 | TRBD2 | TRBV7-3 | TGTGCCAGCAGCTTAAGTCGCGGGAGCTACAATGAGCAGTTCTTC | CASSLSRGSYNEQFF
NA | TRBJ1-2 | NA | TRBV29-1 | TGCAGCGTTGAAGGGACAGTGGAAGCTAACTATGGCTACACCTTC | CSVEGTVEANYGYTF
NA | TRBJ1-3 | NA | TRBV28 | TGTGCCAGCACATTGGACTCATTTGGAAACACCATATATTTT | CASTLDSFGNTIYF
once | TRBJ2-7 | NA | TRBV28 | TGTGCCAGCAGTGCGAGAAGGGGCGGTCCGGGCGAGCAGTACTTC | CASSARRGGPGEQYF
NA | TRBJ2-5 | NA | TRBV5-1 | TGCGCCAGCAGCTTGCCTACCTCGAAGGAGACCCAGTACTTC | CASSLPTSKETQYF
NA | TRBJ1-2 | TRBD1 | TRBV5-5 | TGTGCCAGCAGCTCGGGAAACAGGGGCTATGGCTACACCTTC | CASSSGNRGYGYTF
NA | TRBJ2-3 | NA | TRBV7-2 | TGTGCCAGCAGCCACAAGGGAGCTAGCACAGATACGCAGTATTTT | CASSHKGASTDTQYF
NA | TRBJ2-3 | NA | TRBV5-1 | TGCGCCAGCAGCTTGGGTAGCGGAAGCACAGATACGCAGTATTTT | CASSLGSGSTDTQYF
NA | TRBJ2-3 | NA | TRBV5-5 | TGTGCCAGCAGCTGGCAAGGGGCTCGGGGCACAGATACGCAGTATTTT | CASSWQGARGTDTQYF
NA | TRBJ2-7 | TRBD2 | TRBV7-2 | TGTGCCAGCAGCTTAGGTAGCGGGAGGTATGAGCAGTACTTC | CASSLGSGRYEQYF
once | TRBJ1-2 | TRBD1 | TRBV10-3 | TGTGCCATCAGTGAACGACAGGGCCAGCGGGCTGGCTACACCTTC | CAISERQGQRAGYTF
NA | TRBJ2-3 | NA | TRBV4-2 | TGTGCCAGCAGCCAAGATCGCGGCCGCACAGATACGCAGTATTTT | CASSQDRGRTDTQYF
NA | TRBJ2-1 | TRBD2 | TRBV9 | TGTGCCAGCAGCGAGACTAGCGGGAGGGTAGAGCAGTTCTTC | CASSETSGRVEQFF
NA | TRBJ1-2 | NA | TRBV18 | TGTGCCAGCTCACCTCGTCGGCACCAAGACTACTATGGCTACACCTTC | CASSPRRHQDYYGYTF
NA | TRBJ2-3 | NA | TRBV7-2 | TGTGCCAGCAGCTCTCGGACTGGCACAGATACGCAGTATTTT | CASSSRTGTDTQYF
NA | TRBJ2-3 | NA | TRBV7-5 | TGTGCCCAGAGGGGGGATACGCAGTATTTT | CAQRGDTQYF
NA | TRBJ2-1 | NA | TRBV6-1 | TGTGCCAGCATTTGGTACAATGAGCAGTTCTTC | CASIWYNEQFF